A selection of T cell receptor beta chains follows, all from one sample in a study of T cells in Graves' hyperthyroidism and ophthalmopathy. One entry per CDR3 protein results from TCRdb running MiXCR on the multiplex PCR reads. The table lists 550,000 to 800,000 distinct CDR3 sequences, roughly 17% of them singletons. Sequenced material: blood. These receptors came from a man over 45 with Graves' hyperthyroidism. The CDR3 runs from the conserved cysteine through the conserved F or W. The order of the fields is clone size, J gene, V gene, D gene, CDR3 protein. The D gene is left open where the match is weak. Clone size appears in some rows only: once, few, many, or a class for an expanded clone.

>NA|TRBJ1-3|TRBV24-1|TRBD1
CATRTQGAGNTIYF
>few|TRBJ1-1|TRBV5-5|NA
CASSTGRVNTEAFF
>NA|TRBJ2-3|TRBV5-1|NA
CASSLAWTRGTDTQYF
>many|TRBJ2-7|TRBV7-9|TRBD1
CASSLHEGANYEQYF
>many|TRBJ2-2|TRBV10-3|TRBD2
CAITGTRNTGELFF
>NA|TRBJ1-4|TRBV6-1|NA
CASNPADATNEKLFF
>few|TRBJ2-1|TRBV14|TRBD2
CASSSKSLAGGLGEQFF
>NA|TRBJ2-5|TRBV28|TRBD1
CASQTGGIKRGPRETQYF
>many|TRBJ2-7|TRBV5-1|NA
CASSLQGEQYF
>few|TRBJ1-1|TRBV19|NA
CASRKAGRTEAFF
>NA|TRBJ2-7|TRBV4-1|NA
CASSQATGESYEQYF
>few|TRBJ1-6|TRBV3-1|NA
CASSQVEDSPLHF
>NA|TRBJ2-5|TRBV19|NA
CASSIRRGETQYF
>few|TRBJ1-2|TRBV11-2|TRBD1
CASSLLGQVYGYTF
>few|TRBJ2-3|TRBV28|NA
CASRGADYGTDTQYF
>few|TRBJ1-1|TRBV18|TRBD1
CASSPLGSGQPNTEAFF
>many|TRBJ2-7|TRBV28|TRBD2
CASSLGSGTYEQYF
>NA|TRBJ2-3|TRBV14|NA
CASSQLRDDTQYF
>NA|TRBJ2-3|TRBV5-8|NA
CASSGGQSSTDTQYF
>many|TRBJ2-3|TRBV15|NA
CATSRDKYGRSTDTQYF
>NA|TRBJ1-4|TRBV3-1|TRBD1
CASSLRFGQGDEKLFF
>many|TRBJ2-6|TRBV28|NA
CASTQTQWAGANVLTF
>many|TRBJ1-5|TRBV28|TRBD1
CASSPYGTGRGSNQPQHF
>few|TRBJ2-7|TRBV29-1|NA
CSVEDRPGEQYF
>many|TRBJ1-1|TRBV28|NA
CASSLSGDNTEAFF
>many|TRBJ1-5|TRBV3-1|NA
CASSQSRQLNQPQHF